This T cell receptor (beta chain) was sequenced during a study of CD8 T cells in ankylosing spondylitis. Study-level results: A TCR beta motif of eight or nine highly homologous variants seemed to mark ankylosing spondylitis blood.

TCRdb re-derived calls from the 5' RACE reads in MiXCR, one entry per CDR3 protein. This table holds over 600,000 distinct CDR3 sequences, about 20% found once. Germline values: CDR1 SGHRS, CDR2 YFSETQ. V was shortened by 0 bases and J by 5 bases, with 11 bases between the two germline ends. This CDR3 has 14 amino acids. This clonotype has just a few counts. The antigen remains undetermined. The clonotype originates from a male donor with ankylosing spondylitis. V and J are TRBV5-1 and TRBJ2-5; D is uncertain. The sample taken for sequencing was blood, either unsorted or a sorted T cell fraction (not recorded which). The CDR3 here is CASSLVHLRETQYF. The CDR3 DNA reads TGCGCCAGCAGCTTGGTCCATCTCAGGGAGACCCAGTACTTC.